This T cell receptor beta chain was identified during a study of blood T cell repertoires in COVID-19. Study background: Researchers got acute and convalescent COVID-19 samples from the United States, Italy and Spain.

The germline V and J ends were trimmed by 0 bases and 0 bases, with 9 bases remaining between them. Per the germline V gene, CDR1 is SGHNT and CDR2 is YENEEA. The CDR3 extends over 15 amino acids. Libraries were prepared by immunoSEQ multiplex PCR; TCRdb keeps only in-frame clonotypes and omits some of them. The table lists 90,000 to 130,000 clones, nearly 90% of them singletons. This clone has only one observation. The sequencing sample was made of peripheral blood. V is TRBV11-3 and J is TRBJ2-7; D might be TRBD1 (5 bases). The clonotype originates from a human donor in a cohort sampled during active COVID-19. CDR3 sequence: CASSLDHDSSYEQYF. CDR3 DNA sequence: TGTGCCAGCAGCTTAGATCATGACAGCTCCTACGAGCAGTACTTC.